These 2 T cell receptor beta chains share one sample of origin, sequenced in a study of CD8+ T cells in alopecia areata. Treatment in this sample: oral pan-JAK inhibitor, 5-10 mg twice daily. Extracted RNA was reverse transcribed, and the resulting cDNA served as sequencing template. TCRdb's table, derived via immunoSEQ multiplex PCR, lists solely in-frame clones and lacks some. The sample has 180,000 or so clones, around 49% seen once. The sample in question was CD8+ T cells sorted from blood, obtained at week 52, from a patient treated with tofacitinib. These receptors came from a human donor with alopecia areata.

The J gene is TRBJ2-2, the V gene TRBV5-6; D not certain. Per germline, CDR1 SGHDT and CDR2 YYEEEE. The CDR3 sequence is 12 residues long. V was shortened by 2 bases and J by 5 bases, with 4 bases between the two germline ends. The CDR3 sequence: CASSFETGELFF. DNA of the CDR3: TGTGCCAGCAGCTTTGAGACCGGGGAGCTGTTTTTT.

The gene calls are TRBV10-3 and TRBJ2-3; 9 nucleotides line up with TRBD1. V was pared by 5 bases and J by 1 base, with 7 bases of the junction left unmatched. The CDR3 is made up of 16 amino acids. Germline V lookup: CDR1 ENHRY, CDR2 SYGVKD. In nucleotides, the CDR3 is TGTGCCATCAGTTATATACAGGGGGCTGGCACAGATACGCAGTATTTT. Its protein product is CAISYIQGAGTDTQYF.